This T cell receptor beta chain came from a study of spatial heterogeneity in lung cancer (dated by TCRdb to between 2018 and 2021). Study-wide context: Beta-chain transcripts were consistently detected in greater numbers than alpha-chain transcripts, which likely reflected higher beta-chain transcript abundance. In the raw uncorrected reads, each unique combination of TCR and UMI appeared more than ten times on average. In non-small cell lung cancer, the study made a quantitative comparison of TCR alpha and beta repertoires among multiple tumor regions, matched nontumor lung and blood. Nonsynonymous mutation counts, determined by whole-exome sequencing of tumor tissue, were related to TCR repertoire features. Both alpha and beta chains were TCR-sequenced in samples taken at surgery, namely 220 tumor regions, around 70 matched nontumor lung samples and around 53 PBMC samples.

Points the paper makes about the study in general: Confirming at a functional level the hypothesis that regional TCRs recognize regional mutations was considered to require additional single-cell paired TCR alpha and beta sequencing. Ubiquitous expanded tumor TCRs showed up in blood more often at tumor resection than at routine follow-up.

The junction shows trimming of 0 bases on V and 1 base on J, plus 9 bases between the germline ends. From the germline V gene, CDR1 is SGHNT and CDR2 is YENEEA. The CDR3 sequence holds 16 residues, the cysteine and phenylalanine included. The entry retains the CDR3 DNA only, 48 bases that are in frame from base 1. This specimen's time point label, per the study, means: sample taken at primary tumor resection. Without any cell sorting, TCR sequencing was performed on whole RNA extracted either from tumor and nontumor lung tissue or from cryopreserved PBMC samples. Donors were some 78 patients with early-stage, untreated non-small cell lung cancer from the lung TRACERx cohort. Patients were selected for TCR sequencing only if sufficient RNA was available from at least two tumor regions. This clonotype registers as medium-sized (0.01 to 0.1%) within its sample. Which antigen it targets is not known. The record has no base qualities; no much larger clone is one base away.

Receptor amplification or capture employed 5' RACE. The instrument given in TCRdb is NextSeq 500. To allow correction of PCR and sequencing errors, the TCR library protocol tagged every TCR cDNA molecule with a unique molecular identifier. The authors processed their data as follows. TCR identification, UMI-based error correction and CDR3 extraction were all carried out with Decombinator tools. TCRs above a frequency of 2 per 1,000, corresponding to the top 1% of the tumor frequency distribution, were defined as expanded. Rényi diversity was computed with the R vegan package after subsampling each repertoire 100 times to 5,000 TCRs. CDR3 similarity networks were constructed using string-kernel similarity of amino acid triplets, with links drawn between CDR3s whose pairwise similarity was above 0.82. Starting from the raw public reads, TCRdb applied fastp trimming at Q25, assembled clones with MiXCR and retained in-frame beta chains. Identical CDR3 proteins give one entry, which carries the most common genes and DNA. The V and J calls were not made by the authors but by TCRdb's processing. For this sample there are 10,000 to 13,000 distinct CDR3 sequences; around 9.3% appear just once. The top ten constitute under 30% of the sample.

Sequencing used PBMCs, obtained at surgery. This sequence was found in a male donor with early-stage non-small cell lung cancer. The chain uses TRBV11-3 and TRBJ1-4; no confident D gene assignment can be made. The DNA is TGTGCCAGCAGCTTAGAACCAGGAGTAACTAATGAAAAACTGTTTTTT. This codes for CASSLEPGVTNEKLFF.